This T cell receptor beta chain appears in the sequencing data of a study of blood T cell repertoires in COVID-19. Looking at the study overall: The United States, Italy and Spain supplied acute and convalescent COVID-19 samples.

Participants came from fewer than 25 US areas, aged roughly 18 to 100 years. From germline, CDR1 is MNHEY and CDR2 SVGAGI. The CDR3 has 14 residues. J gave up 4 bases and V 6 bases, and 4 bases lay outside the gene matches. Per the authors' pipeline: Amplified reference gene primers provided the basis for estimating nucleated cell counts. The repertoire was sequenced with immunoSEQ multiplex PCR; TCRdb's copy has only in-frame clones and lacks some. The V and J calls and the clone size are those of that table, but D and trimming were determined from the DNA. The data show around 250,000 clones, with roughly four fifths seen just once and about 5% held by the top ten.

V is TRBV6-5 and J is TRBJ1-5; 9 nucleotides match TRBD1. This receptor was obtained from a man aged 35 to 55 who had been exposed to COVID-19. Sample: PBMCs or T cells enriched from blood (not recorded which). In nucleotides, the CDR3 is TGTGCCAGCAGCGGACAGGGGAGTAATCAGCCCCAGCATTTT. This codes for CASSGQGSNQPQHF.